These 14 T cell receptor beta chains originate from one sample sequenced in a study of T cell clusters in autoimmune cytopenias. TRB was amplified from roughly 250 ng of peripheral blood genomic DNA per sample. TRB rearrangements were amplified by touch-down multiplex PCR with mixed TRB-A/B primers. TCRdb re-called the multiplex PCR reads and gives one entry per CDR3 protein, without DNA. The sample holds 6,000 or so distinct CDR3 sequences. The sequencing sample was made of peripheral blood. The receptors were sampled from a human donor with an autoimmune cytopenia or autoimmune hepatitis (not recorded which).

This clonotype is called medium-sized based on its frequency. V is TRBV6-1 and J is TRBJ2-3; TCRdb indicates TRBD1, and absent DNA this call remains unverified. The CDR3 spans 15 residues. Germline CDR1 and CDR2: MNHNS and SASEGT. The CDR3 sequence is CASSAPVAPLDTQYF.

This clonotype shows up as medium-sized by frequency. The chain combines TRBV30 with TRBJ2-7; TCRdb's D gene call, TRBD1, goes unchecked for lack of DNA. The CDR3 has 16 residues. Germline loops: CDR1 GTSNPN, CDR2 SVGIG (reference sequence). The CDR3: CAWSDRGDRGQYEQYF.

Frequency places this clonotype as medium-sized. The chain carries TRBV10-3 and TRBJ1-2. This CDR3 is built from 11 residues. The germline CDR1 and CDR2 sequences are ENHRY and SYGVKD. The CDR3 reads CAISLGEGYTF.

This clonotype shows up as medium-sized by frequency. This rearrangement joins TRBV6-2 or TRBV6-3 to TRBJ2-5; TCRdb gives TRBD1 as the D gene, but with no DNA this cannot be confirmed. This CDR3 is 16 amino acids long. The V gene's germline CDR1 is MNHEY and CDR2 SVGEGT. CDR3 protein: CASSEGQGLSQETQYF.

The chain links TRBV4-3 to TRBJ2-2; lacking DNA, the TRBD2 call made by TCRdb goes unchecked. Germline V gives CDR1 LGHNA, CDR2 YSLEER. The CDR3 spans 17 residues. The CDR3 is CASSQPPAGQNTGELFF.

This clonotype shows up as medium-sized by frequency. This chain uses TRBV6-5 with TRBJ2-1; TCRdb proposes TRBD2, but this gene call is untestable without DNA. Germline V gives CDR1 MNHEY, CDR2 SVGAGI. This CDR3 has 14 residues. CDR3: CASSYSIGRAEQFF.

V is TRBV20-1 and J is TRBJ2-7; the TRBD1 assignment by TCRdb is unverifiable without DNA. Germline-derived CDR1 and CDR2 are DFQATT and SNEGSKA (reference sequence). The CDR3 runs 13 residues. CDR3 amino acids: CSAFGTSSYEQYF.

This chain uses TRBV20-1 with TRBJ1-1; the D call from TCRdb, TRBD1, cannot be confirmed without DNA. The CDR3 loop spans 13 amino acids. The germline CDR1 and CDR2 sequences are DFQATT and SNEGSKA (reference sequence). The CDR3 loop reads CSALTTGHTEAFF.

This clonotype is classed as medium-sized by frequency. The V and J genes are TRBV12-3 or TRBV12-4 and TRBJ1-5; TCRdb picks TRBD1, but there is no DNA to check that call. This CDR3 is built from 15 residues. The CDR3 here is CASSDRRDSNQPQHF.

By frequency, this clonotype registers medium-sized. The chain has TRBV6-5 and TRBJ2-5; TCRdb lists TRBD2, though no DNA is available to test this call. CDR1 is MNHEY, CDR2 SVGAGI, per germline. The CDR3 runs to 15 residues. CDR3 residues: CASSSVASGVETQYF.

This clonotype counts as medium-sized by frequency. V is TRBV30 and J is TRBJ1-4. The germline CDR1 and CDR2 sequences are GTSNPN and SVGIG (reference sequence). CDR3 size: 14 residues. CDR3 in amino acids: CAWTSRRTNEKLFF.

This sequence joins TRBV18 and TRBJ2-1. From germline, CDR1 is KGHSH and CDR2 LQKENI. The CDR3 spans 12 residues. CDR3 in amino acids: CASSGQHNEQFF.

This sequence joins TRBV7-6 and TRBJ1-4; TCRdb's D call, TRBD1, is unchecked because there is no DNA. Germline V gives CDR1 SGHVS, CDR2 FNYEAQ. This CDR3 spans 15 amino acids. The CDR3 loop reads CASSSETGGGEKLFF.

Measured by frequency, this clonotype is medium-sized. V usage is TRBV6-6 and J usage is TRBJ1-6. The germline CDR1 and CDR2 sequences are MNHNY and SVGAGI (reference sequence). The CDR3 runs to 14 residues. This CDR3 is CASRGTAARSPLHF.